What follows is one T cell receptor (beta chain) and its context. The entry originates in a study of T cells in Graves' hyperthyroidism and ophthalmopathy. The CDR3 is 15 residues long. CDR1 is MNHEY and CDR2 is SVGEGT in the germline V gene. Trimming cost V 6 bases and J 5 bases, with 19 bases left between them. Graves' hyperthyroidism is called stable when ophthalmopathy does not progress within 18 months. Amplified regions were TCR beta CDR3 sequences from RNA transcripts. The HTBI primer set drove a first-round RT-PCR of the TCR CDR3. TCRdb redid the calling of the multiplex PCR reads with MiXCR, one entry per CDR3 protein. This sample has just over 550,000 distinct CDR3 sequences; about 45% occur once, and the top ten carry about 7.9%.

This receptor was identified in a young woman with Graves' hyperthyroidism. The V and J genes are TRBV6-2 or TRBV6-3 and TRBJ1-2, with D perhaps matching TRBD1 (5 bases). Sequenced input: peripheral blood or thyroid tissue (not recorded which). This CDR3 reads CASSLALGEGYGYTF. CDR3 sequence (DNA): TGTGCCAGCAGCTTGGCTTTGGGGGAGGGGTATGGCTACACCTTC.